Below, 23 T cell receptor beta chains from the same sample are listed, as sequenced in a study of radiation and T cells in renal cell carcinoma (dated by TCRdb to 2018 to 2020). The library was made by the immunoSEQ multiplex PCR assay. TCRdb limited this immuneACCESS table to in-frame rearrangements with V and J called. A share of clones is missing; checked studies link under half to unresolved V genes, and the rest is unexplained. The sample yields 95,000 to 150,000 clones; roughly 80% were counted once. The top ten constitute around 3% of the sample. In light of the paper, this sample's time point label describes: baseline pretreatment blood. The treatment or condition label, read with the paper, signifies: 15 Gy SBRT to primary tumor, nephrectomy 4 weeks later. The sample consisted of blood, taken from a patient whose treatment included radiotherapy and nephrectomy. These receptors were obtained from a woman in her sixties or seventies with renal cell carcinoma.

This chain links TRBV4-2 with TRBJ1-1; D gene ambiguous. CDR1 and CDR2 (germline): LGHNA, YNFKEQ. CDR3 size: 14 residues. V lost 0 bases and J lost 4, with 9 bases in between. The DNA of the CDR3 is TGTGCCAGCAGCCAAGAAAAAAGAGCCACTGAAGCTTTCTTT. Translating it yields CASSQEKRATEAFF.

This clone was seen a single time. The chain links TRBV29-1 to TRBJ2-1; no definite D call. Germline V lookup: CDR1 SQVTM, CDR2 ANQGSEA. The CDR3 spans 13 residues. Trimming cost V 0 bases and J 6 bases, with 9 bases left between them. The CDR3 DNA follows: TGCAGCGTTGAAGATCCACCTTCCAATGAGCAGTTCTTC. This codes for CSVEDPPSNEQFF.

This chain joins TRBV9 and TRBJ2-2; D is possibly TRBD1 (5 bases). V lost 3 bases and J lost 2, with 8 bases in between. CDR1 and CDR2 from the germline V gene are SGDLS and YYNGEE. CDR3 size: 14 residues. Written as DNA, the CDR3 is TGTGCCAGCAGCGCCACAGGTAACACCGGGGAGCTGTTTTTT. It is translated as CASSATGNTGELFF.

The chain has TRBV7-2 and TRBJ2-5; D assignment may be TRBD1 or TRBD2 (6 bases each). CDR3 size: 14 residues. The V gene's germline CDR1 is SGHTA and CDR2 FQGNSA. The V end lost 5 bases, the J end lost 2 bases, and 12 bases lay between the germline ends. DNA for the CDR3: TGTGCCAGCAGCCCGGAAGGGGGGCAAGAGACCCAGTACTTC. This encodes CASSPEGGQETQYF.

This chain connects TRBV27 to TRBJ2-5; 10 positions agree with TRBD1. The V gene end was trimmed by 2 bases and the J gene end by 0 bases; junction bases not matched to a gene: 9. CDR3 length: 18 residues. From germline, CDR1 is MNHEY and CDR2 SMNVEV (reference sequence). The CDR3 nucleotides read TGTGCCAGCAGTTTACATCACGCGGGACAGGGGTACCAAGAGACCCAGTACTTC. Its protein is CASSLHHAGQGYQETQYF.

This chain uses TRBV7-9 with TRBJ2-5; D unresolved. The CDR3 is made up of 11 amino acids. V lost 5 bases to trimming and J lost 5 bases, with 6 bases between them. Germline-derived CDR1 and CDR2 are SEHNR and FQNEAQ (reference sequence). The CDR3 here is CASSVDETQYF. The CDR3 nucleotides are TGTGCCAGCAGCGTGGACGAGACCCAGTACTTC. The whole variable domain, filled in from reference TRBV7-9 and TRBJ2-5, reads DTGVSQNPRHKITKRGQNVTFRCDPISEHNRLYWYRQTLGQGPEFLTYFQNEAQLEKSRLLSDRFSAERPKGSFSTLEIQRTEQGDSAMYLCASSVDETQYFGPGTRLLVL.

This clone was observed once. The rearrangement joins TRBV28 to TRBJ1-5; 12 positions agree with TRBD1. Germline V gene sequence: CDR1 MDHEN, CDR2 SYDVKM. The CDR3 loop spans 16 amino acids. V gave up 6 bases and J gave up 7 bases; unmatched junction bases: 10. In nucleotides, the CDR3 is TGTGCCAGCAGAGCCCCGGGACAGGGGGCGGAACAGCCCCAGCATTTT. Translating it yields CASRAPGQGAEQPQHF.

The CDR3 here is CASRDRGREKLFF. CDR3 DNA: TGTGCCAGCAGGGACAGGGGGCGCGAAAAACTGTTTTTT. The chain combines TRBV5-8 with TRBJ1-4, with 11 bases identical to TRBD1. V lost 5 bases to trimming and J lost 8 bases; unmatched junction nucleotides: 2. Germline V gives CDR1 SGHTS, CDR2 YDEGEE. The CDR3 is 13 amino acids.

V and J are TRBV7-9 and TRBJ2-3; 7 positions agree with TRBD1. Trimming cost V 3 bases and J 4 bases; bases outside gene matches: 7. This CDR3 has 15 residues. The germline gives CDR1 SEHNR, CDR2 FQNEAQ (reference sequence). CDR3 loop: CASSFGTGAADTQYF. CDR3 DNA: TGTGCCAGCAGCTTTGGAACAGGGGCGGCAGATACGCAGTATTTT.

The chain is built from TRBV28 and TRBJ2-2, with 7 bases lining up with TRBD2. CDR1 MDHEN and CDR2 SYDVKM come from the germline V gene. V trimming: 11 bases; J trimming: 0 bases; junction bases outside the gene matches: 0. This CDR3 comprises 12 residues. CDR3 sequence (DNA): TGTGCCGGACTAGCGAACACCGGGGAGCTGTTTTTT. Translated, it gives CAGLANTGELFF.

This chain uses TRBV9 with TRBJ1-1; D may be TRBD1 (6 bases). The germline CDR1 and CDR2 sequences are SGDLS and YYNGEE. The CDR3 covers 15 residues. Trimming pared 0 bases from V and 5 bases from J, leaving 14 bases between. The CDR3 reads CASSVGYRVGTEAFF. The DNA of the CDR3 is TGTGCCAGCAGCGTAGGTTACAGGGTAGGTACTGAAGCTTTCTTT.

V is TRBV5-1 and J is TRBJ1-1, with 8 bases lining up with TRBD1. The V and J ends lost 3 bases and 7 bases, in that order; junction bases with no gene match: 8. This CDR3 region has 14 residues. Germline V gene data show CDR1 as SGHRS and CDR2 as YFSETQ. CDR3 region: CASSSLTGENEAFF. CDR3 nucleotides: TGCGCCAGCAGCTCCTTGACAGGGGAGAATGAAGCTTTCTTT.

V gene TRBV9 combines with J gene TRBJ1-1; D gene ambiguous. The CDR3 is made up of 15 amino acids. Germline CDR1 SGDLS, CDR2 YYNGEE. The V end was cut by 4 bases, the J end by 0 bases, with 13 bases between. The CDR3 nucleotides read TGTGCCAGCAGCAAGACACCACAACTGAACACTGAAGCTTTCTTT. It encodes CASSKTPQLNTEAFF.

This chain joins TRBV28 and TRBJ1-5, with D unresolved. This CDR3 contains 14 residues. Trimming removed 6 bases at V and 3 bases at J, with 12 bases between. CDR1 and CDR2 from the germline V gene are MDHEN and SYDVKM. CDR3 loop: CASRLDRPNQPQHF. The CDR3 DNA sequence: TGTGCCAGCAGGCTAGACCGCCCCAATCAGCCCCAGCATTTT.

The J gene is TRBJ1-2, the V gene TRBV25-1; D is uncertain. CDR1 MGHDK and CDR2 SYGVNS come from the germline V gene. Trimming removed 0 bases at V and 4 bases at J, with 12 bases between. CDR3 length equals 15 residues. The CDR3 DNA sequence: TGTGCCAGCAGTGAATATAAGGGTGGTGGCTATGGCTACACCTTC. Translated: CASSEYKGGGYGYTF.

The sample holds one count of this clone. This chain joins TRBV30 and TRBJ2-5; 8 bases fit TRBD1. From germline, CDR1 is GTSNPN and CDR2 SVGIG (reference sequence). V trimming: 2 bases; J trimming: 5 bases; junction bases outside the gene matches: 13. This CDR3 has 16 amino acids. The chain's CDR3 is CAWSTGQASGFETQYF. In DNA form, the CDR3 reads TGTGCCTGGAGTACGGGACAGGCCTCCGGCTTCGAGACCCAGTACTTC.

The chain is built from TRBV5-1 and TRBJ2-7; weak D call: TRBD2 (6 bases). Trimming took off 4 bases at V and 3 bases at J, with 14 bases between the two ends. This CDR3 spans 14 amino acids. CDR1 is SGHRS and CDR2 is YFSETQ in the germline V gene. The CDR3 nucleotides are TGCGCCAGCAGCCCCGGGTGGGGGGTCTACGAGCAGTACTTC. Translated, it gives CASSPGWGVYEQYF.

For the CDR3, the DNA is TGCGCCAGCAGCCAAACGGACAGAGTTTACAATGAGCAGTTCTTC. Amino acid sequence: CASSQTDRVYNEQFF. The V gene is TRBV4-3, the J gene TRBJ2-1, with D possibly TRBD1 on 6 matching bases. The V end was cut by 2 bases, the J end by 4 bases, with 12 bases between. The germline CDR1 and CDR2 sequences are LGHNA and YSLEER. This CDR3 spans 15 amino acids.

The chain recombines TRBV5-1 with TRBJ2-3; D is possibly TRBD1 (6 bases). The germline V gene encodes CDR1 SGHRS and CDR2 YFSETQ. The V and J ends lost 0 bases and 0 bases respectively, with 14 bases between them. The CDR3 totals 17 residues. The CDR3 DNA follows: TGCGCCAGCAGCTTGGGACGGTCAGGGGATAGCACAGATACGCAGTATTTT. Its protein product is CASSLGRSGDSTDTQYF.

The chain has TRBV23-1 and TRBJ1-6, with 8 bases aligning to TRBD1. TRBV23-1 belongs to the ORF category, with a function that is uncertain. The V and J ends lost 0 bases and 0 bases, in that order; junction bases with no gene match: 7. This CDR3 comprises 19 residues. In DNA form, the CDR3 reads TGCGCCAGCAGTCAATCTGGTTCAGGACAGGGCTCCTATAATTCACCCCTCCACTTT. Its protein product is CASSQSGSGQGSYNSPLHF.

The rearrangement uses TRBV2 and TRBJ1-5, with 8 nucleotides matching TRBD1. The CDR3 extends over 14 amino acids. The J segment lost 3 bases and the V segment lost 7 bases, leaving 5 bases of the junction unmatched. The germline V gene encodes CDR1 SNHLY and CDR2 FYNNEI. CDR3 nucleotide sequence: TGTGCCAGCACCGGGGGACAGGTCAATCAGCCCCAGCATTTT. Translating it yields CASTGGQVNQPQHF.

This sequence joins TRBV10-3 and TRBJ1-5; TRBD1 aligns across 9 bases. CDR1 and CDR2 from the germline V gene are ENHRY and SYGVKD. V gave up 10 bases and J gave up 6 bases; unmatched junction bases: 7. There are 13 residues in the CDR3. The CDR3 nucleotides are TGTGCCACCCGGGGACAGGGCGGTCAGCCCCAGCATTTT. Its protein product is CATRGQGGQPQHF.

The V call is TRBV6-5, the J call TRBJ1-1; D may be TRBD1 (5 bases). This CDR3 has 15 residues. V was cut by 2 bases and J by 5 bases, with 15 bases left in between. Per the germline V gene, CDR1 is MNHEY and CDR2 is SVGAGI. CDR3 residues: CASSYRQGSGTEAFF. In nucleotides, the CDR3 is TGTGCCAGCAGTTACAGGCAGGGTTCGGGAACTGAAGCTTTCTTT.